A single sample is the source of the 32 T cell receptor beta chains below, sequenced in a study of CD8 T cell repertoires and HIV-1 epitope variants. Produced via immunoSEQ multiplex PCR; TCRdb's table is partial and in-frame only. The table shows thousands of clones, with 65% occurring only once. Antigens for these TCRs are unknown. The specimen was cultured CD8+ T cells derived from PBMCs. The source of these receptors is a male donor with HIV.

This clone came up a few times. The chain uses TRBV19 and TRBJ2-7; D is undetermined. V lost 5 bases, J lost 2 bases, and 10 bases lay in between. The CDR3 covers 13 residues. Germline V gene data show CDR1 as LNHDA and CDR2 as SQIVND (reference sequence). CDR3 region: CASSLTVAYEQYF. CDR3 DNA sequence: TGTGCCAGTAGTCTGACCGTTGCCTACGAGCAGTACTTC.

The sample holds a few counts of this clone. This chain joins TRBV5-4 and TRBJ1-1; TRBD1 is a possible D gene (5 bases). The length of the CDR3 is 13 residues. Per the germline V gene, CDR1 is SGHNT and CDR2 is YYREEE (reference sequence). V was pared by 5 bases and J by 1 base, with 9 bases between. The CDR3 loop is CASSLDRNTEAFF. In nucleotides, the CDR3 is TGTGCCAGCAGTCTCGACAGGAACACTGAAGCTTTCTTT.

Worth noting for this clone: The same CDR3 also results from other DNA sequences found in this sample. The chain has TRBV5-6 and TRBJ2-7; no reliable D call. Germline V gene data show CDR1 as SGHDT and CDR2 as YYEEEE. The CDR3 is 13 residues long. V was pared by 0 bases and J by 0 bases, with 4 bases between. Written as DNA, the CDR3 is TGTGCCAGCAGCTTGGGGAGCTCCTACGAGCAGTACTTC. This gives the protein CASSLGSSYEQYF.

The chain couples TRBV25-1 to TRBJ2-1, with a possible D match to TRBD2 (7 bases). Trimming removed 7 bases at V and 6 bases at J, with 16 bases between. The CDR3 sequence is 14 residues long. CDR1 and CDR2 (germline): MGHDK, SYGVNS. The CDR3 DNA is TGTGCCAGCACCGGAGGGGAGGGGGGCAATGAGCAGTTCTTC. Its protein product is CASTGGEGGNEQFF.

CDR3 sequence (DNA): TGTGCCAGCAGTTTATCGTTATTTCAGCCCCAGCATTTT. Its translation: CASSLSLFQPQHF. The rearrangement joins TRBV27 to TRBJ1-5, with D hard to call. The CDR3 is made up of 13 amino acids. Germline V gives CDR1 MNHEY, CDR2 SMNVEV (reference sequence). Trimming pared 0 bases from V and 6 bases from J, leaving 6 bases between.

V and J are TRBV7-9 and TRBJ1-4; perhaps TRBD1 as D (6 bases). The CDR3 covers 14 residues. The V and J ends lost 5 bases and 7 bases respectively, with 14 bases between them. CDR1 and CDR2 from the germline V gene are SEHNR and FQNEAQ (reference sequence). The CDR3 DNA reads as TGTGCCAGCAGCCCGGACAGCTCGGCTGAAAAACTGTTTTTT. Protein sequence: CASSPDSSAEKLFF. The variable domain in full, completed from reference TRBV7-9 and TRBJ1-4, reads DTGVSQNPRHKITKRGQNVTFRCDPISEHNRLYWYRQTLGQGPEFLTYFQNEAQLEKSRLLSDRFSAERPKGSFSTLEIQRTEQGDSAMYLCASSPDSSAEKLFFGSGTQLSVL.

The rearrangement links TRBV29-1 to TRBJ1-1; 7 bases align to TRBD1. With 6 bases clipped from V and 6 bases from J, the junction kept 4 bases outside the gene matches. CDR1 is SQVTM, CDR2 ANQGSEA, per germline. The CDR3 contains 11 residues. The CDR3 spells CSVWTGAEAFF. Here the CDR3 DNA reads TGCAGCGTCTGGACAGGAGCTGAAGCTTTCTTT.

The chain joins TRBV10-2 to TRBJ1-1; possibly TRBD1 for D (6 bases). Germline V gene data show CDR1 as WSHSY and CDR2 as SAAADI. The CDR3 loop spans 12 amino acids. V was cut by 5 bases and J by 5 bases, with 9 bases left in between. For the CDR3, the DNA is TGCGCCAGCAGTCACAGGGTTACTGAAGCTTTCTTT. As protein: CASSHRVTEAFF.

This clone occurred a few times. V gene TRBV7-2 combines with J gene TRBJ1-1, with D unclear. The length of the CDR3 is 14 residues. Germline V lookup: CDR1 SGHTA, CDR2 FQGNSA. V lost 0 bases and J 5 bases, leaving 10 bases between the germline ends. The CDR3 DNA follows: TGTGCCAGCAGCTTAGCGGGATACGGAACTGAAGCTTTCTTT. As protein: CASSLAGYGTEAFF.

The J gene is TRBJ2-3, the V gene TRBV5-6; a possible D gene is TRBD1 (6 bases). CDR1 SGHDT and CDR2 YYEEEE come from the germline V gene. The length of the CDR3 is 14 residues. The V end was cut by 3 bases, the J end by 2 bases, with 10 bases between. In DNA, the CDR3 is TGTGCCAGCAGCTCCAGACAGGTCACAGATACGCAGTATTTT. Translating it yields CASSSRQVTDTQYF.

The genes are TRBV27 and TRBJ1-6; D remains ambiguous. Trimming stripped 0 bases from V and 10 bases from J, with 13 bases between. Germline values: CDR1 MNHEY, CDR2 SMNVEV (reference sequence). This CDR3 comprises 15 residues. The CDR3 DNA sequence: TGTGCCAGCAGTTTATCGTTGAGCCAAGGGTCACCCCTCCACTTT. Protein: CASSLSLSQGSPLHF.

The DNA of the CDR3 is TGTGCCAGCAGTGAGGACCTGAACACTGAAGCTTTCTTT. This gives the protein CASSEDLNTEAFF. The chain couples TRBV6-1 to TRBJ1-1; unclear D gene. This CDR3 has 13 amino acids. V dropped 3 bases and J dropped 0 bases, with 5 bases sitting between them. Germline V CDR1 and CDR2: MNHNS, SASEGT.

This clone has only one observation. This rearrangement joins TRBV18 to TRBJ2-6; D possibly corresponds to TRBD2 (5 bases). CDR3 length: 16 amino acids. With 1 base removed from V and 2 bases from J, the gap between germline ends came to 9 bases. Germline CDR1 KGHSH, CDR2 LQKENI. CDR3 nucleotide sequence: TGTGCCAGCTCACCACAGGGAGTTGCTGGGGCCAACGTCCTGACTTTC. Its protein product is CASSPQGVAGANVLTF.

The V and J genes are TRBV4-1 and TRBJ1-1; TRBD1 is a possible D gene (5 bases). V shed 0 bases and J shed 1 base, with 12 bases lying between them. The CDR3 runs to 16 residues. The germline V gene has CDR1 MGHRA and CDR2 YSYEKL. The CDR3 nucleotides are TGCGCCAGCAGCCAAGATGTTGGGCAGGGGAACACTGAAGCTTTCTTT. Translation: CASSQDVGQGNTEAFF.

V and J are TRBV28 and TRBJ2-2; 8 nucleotides match TRBD2. The CDR3 covers 18 residues. CDR1 and CDR2 (germline): MDHEN, SYDVKM. With V trimmed by 6 bases and J by 5 bases, 17 bases remained unmatched. CDR3 sequence: CASSTPWPGERGTGELFF. The CDR3, as DNA: TGTGCCAGCAGCACCCCCTGGCCTGGGGAGCGGGGGACCGGGGAGCTGTTTTTT.

V usage is TRBV27 and J usage is TRBJ2-5, with 8 bases identical to TRBD1. CDR1 and CDR2 from the germline V gene are MNHEY and SMNVEV (reference sequence). V shed 8 bases, J shed 2 bases, and the junction held 4 bases outside the gene matches. This CDR3 spans 13 amino acids. Here the CDR3 reads CASRGTGQETQYF. CDR3 nucleotides: TGTGCCAGCCGGGGGACAGGTCAAGAGACCCAGTACTTC.

The rearrangement joins TRBV9 to TRBJ2-7; D perhaps matches TRBD1 (5 bases). CDR1 and CDR2 (germline): SGDLS, YYNGEE. Trimming pared 5 bases from V and 1 base from J, leaving 16 bases between. This CDR3 comprises 15 residues. The CDR3 DNA sequence: TGTGCCAGCAGTACTGGGGCGGAATATTCCTACGAGCAGTACTTC. Encoded protein: CASSTGAEYSYEQYF. Complete variable domain (other parts from reference TRBV9 and TRBJ2-7): DSGVTQTPKHLITATGQRVTLRCSPRSGDLSVYWYQQSLDQGLQFLIQYYNGEERAKGNILERFSAQQFPDLHSELNLSSLELGDSALYFCASSTGAEYSYEQYFGPGTRLTVT.

This chain uses TRBV7-8 with TRBJ2-7, with 8 bases matching TRBD2. Germline CDR1 reads SGHVS; CDR2 reads FQNEAQ. J gave up 3 bases and V 1 base, and 5 bases lay outside the gene matches. The CDR3 runs to 15 residues. The CDR3 here is CASSLGAGAVYEQYF. Written as DNA, the CDR3 is TGTGCCAGCAGCTTAGGAGCGGGAGCCGTCTACGAGCAGTACTTC.

The rearrangement uses TRBV5-1 and TRBJ2-3; D is perhaps TRBD2 (6 bases). CDR1 is SGHRS, CDR2 YFSETQ, per germline. Between the trimmed V and J ends, which lost 0 bases and 0 bases, there was a span of 11 bases. This CDR3 contains 16 residues. The CDR3 sequence is CASSLDGSVSTDTQYF. The CDR3 DNA follows: TGCGCCAGCAGCTTGGACGGGAGTGTCAGCACAGATACGCAGTATTTT.

This chain joins TRBV28 and TRBJ1-5; unclear D gene. Trimming shortened V by 2 bases and J by 6 bases, and 11 bases separated the two germline ends. CDR1 MDHEN and CDR2 SYDVKM come from the germline V gene. This CDR3 contains 14 residues. The CDR3 DNA is TGTGCCAGCAGTTTAGAAAGTGGGATTCAGCCCCAGCATTTT. Its translation is CASSLESGIQPQHF.

The rearrangement links TRBV27 to TRBJ2-1; the D is unclear. V lost 0 bases and J lost 4, with 4 bases in between. Germline V gene lookup returns CDR1 MNHEY and CDR2 SMNVEV (reference sequence). CDR3 length equals 13 residues. The CDR3 loop reads CASSLSAYNEQFF. The CDR3 DNA is TGTGCCAGCAGTTTATCCGCGTACAATGAGCAGTTCTTC.

This clone is deemed medium-sized (0.01 to 0.1%). V usage is TRBV2 and J usage is TRBJ2-7; 8 bases agree with TRBD1. V was clipped by 1 base and J by 2 bases; unmatched bases: 1. CDR1 is SNHLY and CDR2 is FYNNEI in the germline V gene. The CDR3 runs to 14 residues. CDR3 amino acids: CASSEGTGTYEQYF. The CDR3 DNA reads TGTGCCAGCAGTGAAGGGACAGGGACCTACGAGCAGTACTTC. The full variable domain, completed using reference TRBV2 and TRBJ2-7, is EPEVTQTPSHQVTQMGQEVILRCVPISNHLYFYWYRQILGQKVEFLVSFYNNEISEKSEIFDDQFSVERPDGSNFTLKIRSTKLEDSAMYFCASSEGTGTYEQYFGPGTRLTVT.

This chain links TRBV19 with TRBJ2-1; the D gene is possibly TRBD2 (6 bases). Trimming removed 3 bases from V and 4 bases from J, with 10 bases in between. Germline V gives CDR1 LNHDA, CDR2 SQIVND (reference sequence). This CDR3 comprises 14 residues. The CDR3 here is CASSMSGLYNEQFF. In nucleotides, the CDR3 is TGTGCCAGTAGTATGTCGGGACTTTACAATGAGCAGTTCTTC.

The V gene is TRBV7-2, the J gene TRBJ2-4, with no clear D. V gave up 5 bases and J gave up 4 bases, with 3 bases separating them. The CDR3 has 11 residues. Per germline, CDR1 SGHTA and CDR2 FQGNSA. The CDR3 sequence is CASSRKNIQYF. The CDR3, as DNA: TGTGCCAGCAGCCGAAAAAACATTCAGTACTTC. The variable domain in full, completed from reference TRBV7-2 and TRBJ2-4, reads GAGVSQSPSNKVTEKGKDVELRCDPISGHTALYWYRQSLGQGLEFLIYFQGNSAPDKSGLPSDRFSAERTGGSVSTLTIQRTQQEDSAVYLCASSRKNIQYFGAGTRLSVL.

V gene TRBV2 combines with J gene TRBJ1-2, with D unresolved. V lost 7 bases to trimming and J lost 1 base, with 13 bases between them. Germline lookup yields CDR1 SNHLY and CDR2 FYNNEI. The CDR3 runs to 14 residues. The CDR3 region has the DNA TGTGCCAGCACCGGGGAGGCAGTTAACTATGGCTACACCTTC. This gives the protein CASTGEAVNYGYTF.

This clone was detected only a few times. V usage is TRBV28 and J usage is TRBJ1-2; D gene uncertain. The CDR3 is 15 residues long. V lost 2 bases, J lost 0 bases, and 10 bases lay in between. Germline lookup yields CDR1 MDHEN and CDR2 SYDVKM. In DNA, the CDR3 is TGTGCCAGCAGTTTAGTCACGGAGGCTAACTATGGCTACACCTTC. Translating it yields CASSLVTEANYGYTF.

This chain connects TRBV7-9 to TRBJ2-2; D is uncertain. Per the germline V gene, CDR1 is SEHNR and CDR2 is FQNEAQ (reference sequence). V was shortened by 0 bases and J by 0 bases, with 14 bases between the two germline ends. CDR3 size: 18 residues. CDR3: CASSLAVWARANTGELFF. The CDR3 DNA reads as TGTGCCAGCAGCTTAGCGGTCTGGGCGCGAGCGAACACCGGGGAGCTGTTTTTT.

J is TRBJ2-7 and V is TRBV7-6; TRBD1 agrees at 12 bases. Germline assignment: CDR1 SGHVS and CDR2 FNYEAQ. The CDR3 length is 15 residues. V trimming: 5 bases; J trimming: 3 bases; junction bases outside the gene matches: 5. The CDR3 protein is CASSEGTGGVYEQYF. The DNA for the CDR3 is TGTGCCAGCAGCGAAGGGACAGGGGGCGTCTACGAGCAGTACTTC.

The chain is built from TRBV2 and TRBJ2-1; D is perhaps TRBD2 (5 bases). Trimming removed 5 bases from V and 0 bases from J, with 11 bases in between. Germline values: CDR1 SNHLY, CDR2 FYNNEI. This CDR3 has 15 residues. The CDR3 is CASSHSVSSYNEQFF. In DNA, the CDR3 is TGTGCCAGCAGTCATAGCGTCAGCTCCTACAATGAGCAGTTCTTC.

The gene calls are TRBV2 and TRBJ2-1, with no clear D. Trimming took off 2 bases at V and 3 bases at J, with 2 bases between the two ends. Germline V gene data show CDR1 as SNHLY and CDR2 as FYNNEI. The CDR3 is 12 residues long. As DNA, the CDR3 is TGTGCCAGCAGTGAAAACTACAATGAGCAGTTCTTC. The encoded protein is CASSENYNEQFF.

This chain connects TRBV11-1 to TRBJ2-1; 7 bases fit TRBD2. J lost 3 bases, V lost 5 bases, and 7 bases had no gene match. This CDR3 is 15 amino acids long. The V gene's germline CDR1 is SGHAT and CDR2 FQDESV (reference sequence). For the CDR3, the DNA is TGTGCCAGCAGCCGCGGGAGTCAGGGCTACAATGAGCAGTTCTTC. Residues: CASSRGSQGYNEQFF.

In its sample, this clone was seen once. V gene TRBV28 combines with J gene TRBJ2-1, with a weak D call TRBD2 (7 bases). The CDR3 is made up of 12 amino acids. Germline V gene sequence: CDR1 MDHEN, CDR2 SYDVKM. CDR3 sequence: CTAGATYNEQFF. CDR3 coding DNA: TGTACGGCGGGGGCGACCTACAATGAGCAGTTCTTC.